The source of this T cell receptor (beta chain) is a study of response to subunit inactivated influenza vaccine. MiXCR, run by TCRdb on the RT-PCR reads, gives a single entry per CDR3 protein. This table has just over 300,000 distinct CDR3 sequences, over 20% appearing once. Germline lookup yields CDR1 DFQATT and CDR2 SNEGSKA (reference sequence). This CDR3 is built from 14 residues. Trimming removed 6 bases at V and 5 bases at J, with 19 bases between. This clonotype was seen more than once but under ten times. Its target is unknown. General observations from the study: The authors suggested that few new T cells are recruited per seasonal influenza vaccination.

This sequence originates from a man aged 45 to 70 who received an inactivated influenza vaccine. Sequencing was performed on PBMCs from blood, taken approximately 20 months after vaccination. This rearrangement joins TRBV20-1 to TRBJ1-2; D gene ambiguous. The CDR3 DNA is TGCAGTGCAAGGGAACATGATGGGCCTTATGGCTACACCTTC. Protein: CSAREHDGPYGYTF.